Each of the 12 T cell receptor beta chains below was sequenced from the same sample in a study of beta chain features in type 1 diabetes. The authors reverse transcribed all of the isolated RNA, so sequencing captured expressed TCRB transcripts. Clones were sequenced by immunoSEQ multiplex PCR, and TCRdb holds only the in-frame ones, with some missing. The top ten clones hold 0.053% of a sample with about 260,000 clones, around 68% of them seen once. Source material: naive CD4+ T cells from blood. The receptors come from a man aged 30-40 years in good health.

The chain is built from TRBV11-2 and TRBJ2-3; 10 positions match TRBD2. V shed 1 base and J 2 bases; nucleotides not matched to a gene: 3. Per the germline V gene, CDR1 is SGHAT and CDR2 is FQNNGV. The CDR3 runs 16 residues. CDR3 nucleotide sequence: TGTGCCAGCAGCTTAGGAACTAGCGGGGTCACAGATACGCAGTATTTT. Protein: CASSLGTSGVTDTQYF.

This clone was recorded a few times. The chain combines TRBV4-2 with TRBJ2-1, with TRBD2 identical over 9 bases. The V gene's germline CDR1 is LGHNA and CDR2 YNFKEQ. The V and J ends lost 1 base and 12 bases, in that order; junction bases with no gene match: 13. This CDR3 region has 16 residues. The CDR3 bases are TGTGCCAGCAGCCAAGCTAGCGGGACGCGTACAATCGGGCAGTTCTTC. Translation: CASSQASGTRTIGQFF.

About this clone itself: Other DNA sequences in the same sample also yield this CDR3. The rearrangement uses TRBV9 and TRBJ1-6; D is unresolved. Germline CDR1 and CDR2: SGDLS and YYNGEE. Trimming removed 0 bases at V and 7 bases at J, with 5 bases between. The CDR3 spans 13 residues. The CDR3 is CASSVVVNSPLHF. In DNA, the CDR3 is TGTGCCAGCAGCGTAGTAGTAAATTCACCCCTCCACTTT.

The sample holds a few counts of this clone. The chain combines TRBV5-1 with TRBJ2-1, with 10 bases that match TRBD2. V lost 0 bases to trimming and J lost 5 bases; unmatched junction nucleotides: 11. The germline gives CDR1 SGHRS, CDR2 YFSETQ. The CDR3 is made up of 18 amino acids. As DNA, the CDR3 is TGCGCCAGCAGCTTGGTTAGCGGGAGGACAGGTGGGGACAATGAGCAGTTCTTC. Protein: CASSLVSGRTGGDNEQFF.

The gene calls are TRBV7-2 and TRBJ2-1, with 7 bases identical to TRBD2. Trimming cost V 5 bases and J 6 bases; bases outside gene matches: 7. Germline V gene lookup returns CDR1 SGHTA and CDR2 FQGNSA. The CDR3 has 14 amino acids. The CDR3 DNA is TGTGCCAGCAGCCCGCGGACTAGTCTCAATGAGCAGTTCTTC. It yields the protein CASSPRTSLNEQFF.

CDR3 nucleotides: TGTGCCAGCAGCGTCTACAGGGAAGCTAATTCACCCCTCCACTTT. It translates to CASSVYREANSPLHF. This chain links TRBV5-6 with TRBJ1-6, with a weak D call TRBD1 (6 bases). CDR1 and CDR2 (germline): SGHDT, YYEEEE. The CDR3 has 15 residues. V was cut by 4 bases and J by 6 bases, with 14 bases left in between.

This chain links TRBV18 with TRBJ2-1, with TRBD1 as a possible D gene (6 bases). The germline gives CDR1 KGHSH, CDR2 LQKENI. The CDR3 length is 12 residues. V gave up 8 bases and J gave up 7 bases, with 12 bases separating them. This CDR3 reads CASTHRENEQFF. CDR3 DNA: TGTGCCAGCACCCACAGGGAAAATGAGCAGTTCTTC.

This clone was found a few times. The chain couples TRBV29-1 to TRBJ2-5, with D possibly TRBD2 on 5 matching bases. Per the germline V gene, CDR1 is SQVTM and CDR2 is ANQGSEA. The CDR3 consists of 12 residues. V shed 4 bases and J shed 5 bases, with 11 bases lying between them. The CDR3 reads CSVGTGWETQYF. CDR3 DNA sequence: TGCAGCGTTGGGACTGGCTGGGAGACCCAGTACTTC.

This clone was observed a handful of times. The same CDR3 arises from other DNA sequences in this sample as well. The chain links TRBV29-1 to TRBJ2-5; D is unresolved. In germline, CDR1 is SQVTM, CDR2 ANQGSEA. V lost 0 bases to trimming and J lost 4 bases, with 3 bases between them. CDR3 size: 11 residues. The CDR3 loop is CSVEDRETQYF. For the CDR3, the DNA is TGCAGCGTTGAAGATCGAGAGACCCAGTACTTC. The full variable domain, in which reference TRBV29-1 and TRBJ2-5 provide the parts outside the CDR3, is SAVISQKPSRDICQRGTSLTIQCQVDSQVTMMFWYRQQPGQSLTLIATANQGSEATYESGFVIDKFPISRPNLTFSTLTVSNMSPEDSSIYLCSVEDRETQYFGPGTRLLVL.

The chain links TRBV9 to TRBJ2-3; 9 positions match TRBD2. V was clipped by 2 bases and J by 5 bases; unmatched bases: 12. Per germline, CDR1 SGDLS and CDR2 YYNGEE. The CDR3 has 17 residues. The CDR3, as DNA: TGTGCCAGCAGCGTCCGTCCCTCGGGACTAGCACAAGATACGCAGTATTTT. Its protein is CASSVRPSGLAQDTQYF.

This clone was observed a single time. In the same sample, other DNA sequences code for this CDR3. The CDR3 nucleotides are TGTGCCTGGAGTGTCGCTGGGGCCAACGTCCTGACTTTC. Protein: CAWSVAGANVLTF. The chain links TRBV30 to TRBJ2-6; the D is unclear. V dropped 0 bases and J dropped 2 bases, with 2 bases sitting between them. The CDR3 is 13 residues long. Germline lookup yields CDR1 GTSNPN and CDR2 SVGIG (reference sequence).

V gene TRBV5-6 combines with J gene TRBJ2-7; D is perhaps TRBD2 (5 bases). There are 10 residues in the CDR3. Trimming stripped 4 bases from V and 12 bases from J, with 11 bases between. Germline CDR1 reads SGHDT; CDR2 reads YYEEEE. Written as DNA, the CDR3 is TGTGCCAGCAGCCCTGGGAGTATGTACTTC. It specifies CASSPGSMYF.